This is a list of T cell receptor beta chains from one sample in a study of cytomegalovirus exposure and HLA in healthy donors. This table comes from immunoSEQ multiplex PCR, and its TCRdb copy is limited to in-frame clones, with some not included. The profile shows 150,000 to 200,000 clones, roughly four fifths of them singletons. Input material: PBMCs. The receptors originated from a girl aged 2-9 years in good health and CMV-seropositive. CDR3s include the opening cysteine and the closing phenylalanine or tryptophan. Each record gives: J gene, V gene, clone size, D gene, CDR3 protein, CDR3 DNA. A D gene is named only where the DNA matches it firmly. Some rows mark clone size as missing; the rest say once, few, many or name a class of expanded clone.

TRBJ2-6,TRBV7-9,.,.,CASSLVGSSSGANVLTF,TGTGCCAGCAGCTTAGTAGGTTCTAGCTCTGGGGCCAACGTCCTGACTTTC
TRBJ1-1,TRBV29-1,.,TRBD1,CSVVQGASLMNTEAFF,TGCAGCGTGGTACAGGGGGCCTCTCTCATGAACACTGAAGCTTTCTTT
TRBJ2-3,TRBV9,few,TRBD2,CASSGHPVLAGVGDTQYF,TGTGCCAGCAGCGGACACCCCGTCCTAGCGGGAGTTGGAGATACGCAGTATTTT
TRBJ2-7,TRBV30,once,TRBD2,CAWSVRTSGGKYF,TGTGCCTGGAGTGTAAGGACTAGCGGCGGGAAGTACTTC
TRBJ2-3,TRBV19,.,TRBD2,CASSVLTGTRDADTQYF,TGTGCCAGTAGTGTCCTGACCGGGACTAGAGATGCAGATACGCAGTATTTT
TRBJ2-5,TRBV5-4,.,.,CASSWRSQETQYF,TGTGCCAGCAGCTGGAGGTCCCAAGAGACCCAGTACTTC
TRBJ2-3,TRBV6-4,many,TRBD2,CASSEAGGTDTQYF,TGTGCCAGCAGTGAAGCGGGAGGCACAGATACGCAGTATTTT
TRBJ1-3,TRBV5-1,.,.,CASSLDGSGNTIYF,TGCGCCAGCAGCTTGGACGGCTCTGGAAACACCATATATTTT
TRBJ2-6,TRBV4-1,.,TRBD2,CASSQEIRLAGETLSGANVLTF,TGCGCCAGCAGCCAAGAAATCCGGCTAGCGGGAGAGACCCTCTCTGGGGCCAACGTCCTGACTTTC
TRBJ2-5,TRBV5-1,.,.,CASSFRGVGETQYF,TGCGCCAGCAGCTTCCGCGGGGTCGGGGAGACCCAGTACTTC
TRBJ2-7,TRBV11-1,.,.,CASSRPARSYEQYF,TGTGCCAGCAGCCGACCAGCTAGAAGTTACGAGCAGTACTTC
TRBJ2-1,TRBV30,.,.,CAWSVFVASNSYNEQFF,TGTGCCTGGAGTGTATTCGTAGCGTCGAACTCCTACAATGAGCAGTTCTTC
TRBJ1-6,TRBV27,.,.,CASSLFPLGRGSSYNSPLHF,TGTGCCAGCAGTTTATTCCCCTTGGGCAGGGGAAGCTCCTATAATTCACCCCTCCACTTT
TRBJ2-2,TRBV6-5,.,.,CASSYSRGTGELFF,TGTGCCAGCAGTTATTCACGGGGCACCGGGGAGCTGTTTTTT
TRBJ2-4,TRBV28,.,.,CATRPRVGRNGIQYF,TGTGCCACCCGCCCGAGGGTGGGTAGGAATGGCATTCAGTACTTC
TRBJ2-7,TRBV5-1,.,TRBD2,CASGTSGYPREQYF,TGCGCCAGCGGGACTAGCGGATACCCCCGCGAGCAGTACTTC
TRBJ2-7,TRBV30,.,TRBD2,CAWSGGGHYEQYF,TGTGCCTGGAGTGGCGGGGGTCACTACGAGCAGTACTTC
TRBJ2-2,TRBV7-9,.,.,CASSLGGGNTGELFF,TGTGCCAGCAGCCTAGGGGGGGGTAACACCGGGGAGCTGTTTTTT
TRBJ1-1,TRBV7-9,.,.,CSSSLLGGEEAFF,TGTTCCAGCAGCTTATTGGGAGGAGAAGAAGCTTTCTTT
TRBJ2-7,TRBV7-3,.,.,CASSPRLEGEQYF,TGTGCCAGCAGCCCGAGACTAGAAGGCGAGCAGTACTTC
TRBJ2-3,TRBV4-2,many,TRBD1,CASSHQPGQGADTQYF,TGTGCCAGCAGCCATCAGCCGGGACAGGGTGCAGATACGCAGTATTTT
TRBJ1-2,TRBV30,.,TRBD1,CAWSGYSGTGGSGYGYTF,TGTGCCTGGAGTGGGTATTCGGGGACAGGGGGCTCAGGCTATGGCTACACCTTC
TRBJ2-2,TRBV5-1,few,TRBD2,CASSAYGTTVITGELFF,TGCGCCAGCAGCGCATACGGGACTACCGTTATCACCGGGGAGCTGTTTTTT
TRBJ2-3,TRBV4-1,.,.,CASSQVGGGKERDTQYF,TGCGCCAGCAGCCAAGTCGGCGGCGGGAAAGAAAGGGATACGCAGTATTTT
TRBJ1-3,TRBV4-2,.,.,CASSQDMSSGNTIYF,TGTGCCAGCAGCCAAGATATGAGCTCTGGAAACACCATATATTTT
TRBJ1-5,TRBV7-9,.,.,CASSSRQLNQPQHF,TGTGCCAGCAGCTCCCGACAGCTCAATCAGCCCCAGCATTTT
TRBJ2-2,TRBV27,.,TRBD2,CASSLSGGDTGELFF,TGTGCCAGCAGTTTATCCGGGGGGGACACCGGGGAGCTGTTTTTT
TRBJ1-5,TRBV6-1,.,.,CASSLLQGDQPQHF,TGTGCCAGCAGTCTCTTACAGGGCGATCAGCCCCAGCATTTT
TRBJ2-5,TRBV30,.,.,CAWSRGQLPRGTQYF,TGTGCCTGGAGTAGGGGACAACTCCCTAGGGGGACCCAGTACTTC
TRBJ2-2,TRBV28,.,.,CATYRSNTGELFF,TGTGCCACCTACAGATCGAACACCGGGGAGCTGTTTTTT
TRBJ2-1,TRBV9,.,.,CASSVPGYNEQFF,TGTGCCAGCAGCGTACCAGGGTACAATGAGCAGTTCTTC
TRBJ2-7,TRBV13,.,.,CASSLGSFGGTRSYEQYF,TGTGCCAGCAGCTTAGGGTCTTTTGGCGGGACCCGCTCCTACGAGCAGTACTTC
TRBJ2-7,TRBV5-1,once,TRBD2,CASRPPSSGNEQYF,TGCGCCAGCAGACCGCCCTCTAGCGGGAACGAGCAGTACTTC
TRBJ1-2,TRBV6-5,.,.,CASSYGSGGYGYTF,TGTGCCAGCAGTTACGGGTCCGGGGGCTATGGCTACACCTTC
TRBJ2-1,TRBV10-2,few,.,CASRGPGAYNEQFF,TGCGCCAGCAGGGGCCCAGGGGCCTACAATGAGCAGTTCTTC
TRBJ1-5,TRBV2,.,.,CASSGGTQPQHF,TGTGCCAGCAGTGGAGGTACGCAGCCCCAGCATTTT
TRBJ2-1,TRBV28,.,.,CASRETFSYNEQFF,TGTGCCAGCCGAGAGACATTCTCCTACAATGAGCAGTTCTTC
TRBJ2-3,TRBV19,.,.,CASSNRDTQYF,TGTGCCAGTAGTAATCGAGATACGCAGTATTTT
TRBJ2-3,TRBV13,.,.,CASSLIAVRGTDTQYF,TGTGCCAGCAGCTTAATTGCCGTCAGGGGCACAGATACGCAGTATTTT
TRBJ2-1,TRBV13,.,TRBD1,CASSSQGANRAGFYNEQFF,TGTGCCAGCAGCTCACAGGGGGCTAACAGAGCGGGATTCTACAATGAGCAGTTCTTC
TRBJ2-5,TRBV5-1,.,.,CASSLSTSPGGETQYF,TGCGCCAGCAGCTTGTCTACATCTCCTGGAGGGGAGACCCAGTACTTC
TRBJ1-5,TRBV9,few,TRBD1,CASSVGTGAYQPQHF,TGTGCCAGCAGCGTAGGGACAGGGGCTTATCAGCCCCAGCATTTT
TRBJ2-7,TRBV25-1,.,TRBD2,CATEGLAGGPRAYEQYF,TGTGCCACCGAGGGACTAGCGGGAGGGCCTAGGGCCTACGAGCAGTACTTC